Listed below are T cell receptor beta chains from one sample, sequenced in a study of T cell responses to AZD1222 COVID-19 vaccine. The method was immunoSEQ multiplex PCR; TCRdb's version includes in-frame clones alone and lacks a portion of them. The data show 200,000 or so clones, 85% to 95% seen once. Material: peripheral blood, obtained on day 0 of AZD1222 vaccination. Receptors were obtained from an adult in good health. Each CDR3 is given with its conserved first and last residue. The order of the fields is V gene, clone size, J gene, D gene, CDR3 protein, CDR3 DNA. A D gene is named only where the DNA matches it firmly. A clone size is listed for some rows: how often the clone was seen (once, few, many), or a class if it is expanded.

v_call: TRBV18; clone_size: -; j_call: TRBJ1-5; d_call: -; cdr3_aa: CASSQRGGDQPQHF; cdr3_nt: TGTGCCAGCTCACAAAGGGGGGGGGATCAGCCCCAGCATTTT
v_call: TRBV9; clone_size: -; j_call: TRBJ2-5; d_call: -; cdr3_aa: CASSAVGSGETQYF; cdr3_nt: TGTGCCAGCAGCGCCGTAGGCAGTGGGGAGACCCAGTACTTC
v_call: TRBV2; clone_size: -; j_call: TRBJ1-2; d_call: TRBD1; cdr3_aa: CASNLQGLHGYTF; cdr3_nt: TGTGCCAGCAACTTACAGGGGCTCCATGGCTACACCTTC
v_call: TRBV7-2; clone_size: -; j_call: TRBJ1-3; d_call: -; cdr3_aa: CASSLTFSSGNTIYF; cdr3_nt: TGTGCCAGCAGCTTAACCTTTAGCTCTGGAAACACCATATATTTT
v_call: TRBV29-1; clone_size: -; j_call: TRBJ1-1; d_call: -; cdr3_aa: CSVRGDTEAFF; cdr3_nt: TGCAGCGTTCGGGGAGACACTGAAGCTTTCTTT
v_call: TRBV5-4; clone_size: few; j_call: TRBJ2-1; d_call: TRBD2; cdr3_aa: CASSLAGLASNEQFF; cdr3_nt: TGTGCCAGCAGCTTGGCGGGACTAGCGTCTAATGAGCAGTTCTTC
v_call: TRBV2; clone_size: -; j_call: TRBJ2-2; d_call: -; cdr3_aa: CASRTSSTNTGELFF; cdr3_nt: TGTGCCAGCAGGACATCATCCACGAACACCGGGGAGCTGTTTTTT
v_call: TRBV7-9; clone_size: -; j_call: TRBJ1-1; d_call: -; cdr3_aa: CASTRGGTEAFF; cdr3_nt: TGTGCCAGCACCCGTGGGGGCACTGAAGCTTTCTTT
v_call: TRBV28; clone_size: -; j_call: TRBJ1-2; d_call: TRBD1; cdr3_aa: CASSLGTGPFYGYTF; cdr3_nt: TGTGCCAGCAGTCTGGGGACAGGCCCTTTCTATGGCTACACCTTC
v_call: TRBV27; clone_size: -; j_call: TRBJ2-1; d_call: TRBD2; cdr3_aa: CASSFLSGDPNEQFF; cdr3_nt: TGTGCCAGCAGTTTTCTCAGCGGGGACCCCAATGAGCAGTTCTTC
v_call: TRBV5-6; clone_size: -; j_call: TRBJ1-1; d_call: -; cdr3_aa: CASSLGLNTEAFF; cdr3_nt: TGTGCCAGCAGCTTAGGATTGAACACTGAAGCTTTCTTT
v_call: TRBV3-1/TRBV3-2; clone_size: -; j_call: TRBJ2-1; d_call: TRBD1; cdr3_aa: CASSPRQGPYNEQFF; cdr3_nt: TGTGCCAGCAGCCCCCGACAGGGCCCCTACAATGAGCAGTTCTTC
v_call: TRBV5-5; clone_size: -; j_call: TRBJ2-2; d_call: -; cdr3_aa: CASSLGYTNTGELFF; cdr3_nt: TGTGCCAGCAGCTTAGGTTATACGAACACCGGGGAGCTGTTTTTT
v_call: TRBV5-1; clone_size: -; j_call: TRBJ1-1; d_call: -; cdr3_aa: CASSQGLGTEAFF; cdr3_nt: TGCGCCAGTTCGCAGGGCTTGGGCACTGAAGCTTTCTTT
v_call: TRBV5-1; clone_size: -; j_call: TRBJ1-4; d_call: -; cdr3_aa: CASSSRPARSNEKLFF; cdr3_nt: TGCGCCAGCAGCTCACGACCGGCAAGGAGTAATGAAAAACTGTTTTTT
v_call: TRBV7-9; clone_size: -; j_call: TRBJ1-1; d_call: -; cdr3_aa: CASSLRGTTSNEAFF; cdr3_nt: TGTGCCAGCAGCTTGCGGGGGACCACTTCGAATGAAGCTTTCTTT
v_call: TRBV6-6; clone_size: once; j_call: TRBJ1-5; d_call: -; cdr3_aa: CASSYSQGNQPQHF; cdr3_nt: TGTGCCAGCAGTTACTCGCAGGGGAATCAGCCCCAGCATTTT
v_call: TRBV5-4; clone_size: -; j_call: TRBJ2-1; d_call: -; cdr3_aa: CASSLGGRATQKEQFF; cdr3_nt: TGTGCCAGCAGCTTGGGGGGCAGGGCGACACAAAAGGAGCAGTTCTTC
v_call: TRBV21-1; clone_size: -; j_call: TRBJ1-4; d_call: -; cdr3_aa: CASSKVRDRVEKLFF; cdr3_nt: TGTGCCAGCAGCAAAGTAAGGGACAGGGTGGAAAAACTGTTTTTT
v_call: TRBV11-2; clone_size: -; j_call: TRBJ1-3; d_call: -; cdr3_aa: CASRRLPLRKGSGNTIYF; cdr3_nt: TGTGCCAGCCGCCGGTTACCATTGAGGAAGGGCTCTGGAAACACCATATATTTT
v_call: TRBV5-1; clone_size: once; j_call: TRBJ1-1; d_call: TRBD1; cdr3_aa: CASSLATGANTEAFF; cdr3_nt: TGCGCCAGCAGCTTGGCAACAGGGGCGAACACTGAAGCTTTCTTT
v_call: TRBV24-1; clone_size: once; j_call: TRBJ1-1; d_call: -; cdr3_aa: CATSDPKSGTEAFF; cdr3_nt: TGTGCCACCAGTGATCCTAAGTCGGGTACTGAAGCTTTCTTT
v_call: TRBV6-5; clone_size: -; j_call: TRBJ1-1; d_call: -; cdr3_aa: CASPPKRTGGTEAFF; cdr3_nt: TGTGCCAGCCCCCCAAAGAGGACGGGTGGGACTGAAGCTTTCTTT
v_call: TRBV29-1; clone_size: -; j_call: TRBJ1-2; d_call: -; cdr3_aa: CSVAGNYGYTF; cdr3_nt: TGCAGCGTAGCAGGGAACTATGGCTACACCTTC
v_call: TRBV19; clone_size: once; j_call: TRBJ1-5; d_call: -; cdr3_aa: CASSTPGKEPQHF; cdr3_nt: TGTGCCAGTAGTACCCCAGGGAAGGAGCCCCAGCATTTT
v_call: TRBV5-1; clone_size: -; j_call: TRBJ1-6; d_call: -; cdr3_aa: CASSPEGQSSNSPLHF; cdr3_nt: TGCGCCAGCAGCCCCGAGGGCCAAAGCTCTAATTCACCCCTCCACTTT
v_call: TRBV28; clone_size: -; j_call: TRBJ1-4; d_call: -; cdr3_aa: CASSFSGATNEKLFF; cdr3_nt: TGTGCCAGCAGTTTCAGCGGTGCAACTAATGAAAAACTGTTTTTT
v_call: TRBV19; clone_size: -; j_call: TRBJ1-1; d_call: TRBD1; cdr3_aa: CASRRTGGTEAFF; cdr3_nt: TGTGCCAGTAGGCGGACAGGGGGAACTGAAGCTTTCTTT
v_call: TRBV3-1/TRBV3-2; clone_size: -; j_call: TRBJ2-5; d_call: -; cdr3_aa: CASSQEEGRSAAQYF; cdr3_nt: TGTGCCAGCAGCCAAGAAGAGGGCCGAAGCGCGGCCCAGTACTTC
v_call: TRBV11-2; clone_size: -; j_call: TRBJ2-1; d_call: TRBD2; cdr3_aa: CASSLAGTSKQFF; cdr3_nt: TGTGCCAGCAGCTTAGCGGGGACTAGCAAGCAGTTCTTC
v_call: TRBV7-4; clone_size: -; j_call: TRBJ2-7; d_call: TRBD2; cdr3_aa: CASSLAWASGPYEQYF; cdr3_nt: TGTGCCAGCAGCTTAGCGTGGGCTAGCGGGCCGTACGAGCAGTACTTC
v_call: TRBV11-2; clone_size: -; j_call: TRBJ2-1; d_call: -; cdr3_aa: CASSLDRSYNEQFF; cdr3_nt: TGTGCCAGCAGCCTAGACAGGTCCTACAATGAGCAGTTCTTC
v_call: TRBV7-9; clone_size: -; j_call: TRBJ2-1; d_call: TRBD2; cdr3_aa: CASSAGLGMNEQFF; cdr3_nt: TGTGCCAGCAGCGCGGGACTAGGTATGAATGAGCAGTTCTTC
v_call: TRBV30; clone_size: -; j_call: TRBJ2-2; d_call: TRBD2; cdr3_aa: CAWTVRGVRNTGELFF; cdr3_nt: TGTGCCTGGACCGTACGGGGGGTTCGGAACACCGGGGAGCTGTTTTTT
v_call: TRBV6-1; clone_size: few; j_call: TRBJ1-4; d_call: -; cdr3_aa: CASSEALRGGSNEKLFF; cdr3_nt: TGTGCCAGCAGTGAAGCGCTTCGAGGGGGGTCTAATGAAAAACTGTTTTTT
v_call: TRBV2; clone_size: -; j_call: TRBJ1-6; d_call: -; cdr3_aa: CASIQVSGASPLHF; cdr3_nt: TGTGCCAGCATTCAGGTGTCCGGAGCTTCACCCCTCCACTTT
v_call: TRBV3-1/TRBV3-2; clone_size: -; j_call: TRBJ2-3; d_call: -; cdr3_aa: CASSQVPTPGTDTQYF; cdr3_nt: TGTGCCAGCAGCCAAGTTCCCACCCCGGGGACAGATACGCAGTATTTT
v_call: TRBV4-1; clone_size: once; j_call: TRBJ1-5; d_call: TRBD1; cdr3_aa: CASGQGSNQPQHF; cdr3_nt: TGCGCCAGCGGACAGGGTAGCAATCAGCCCCAGCATTTT
v_call: TRBV29-1; clone_size: once; j_call: TRBJ1-3; d_call: -; cdr3_aa: CSVALHDTIYF; cdr3_nt: TGCAGCGTTGCCTTACACGACACCATATATTTT